Given below is one T cell receptor beta chain in context. Its antigen is unidentified. The sample comes from a study of a mutant IDH1 vaccine in newly diagnosed glioma. Study details: Patients under treatment included 62.5% males and about 38% females and had a mean age of about 37 years.

Time point indicated: week 5, during vaccination. The study gave 300 ug of mutant IDH1 20-mer peptide per vaccine dose, with topical imiquimod. Study-wide findings and caveats: In approximately 92% of patients, immune responses induced by the vaccine occurred.

The protocol was immunoSEQ multiplex PCR, while the TCRdb copy is restricted to in-frame clones and leaves out a portion. The sample lists 45,000 to 55,000 clones; 78% were seen once. The CDR3 runs to 15 residues. Germline-derived CDR1 and CDR2 are LNHNV and YYDKDF (reference sequence). V gave up 0 bases and J gave up 5 bases; unmatched junction bases: 3. This sequence joins TRBV15 and TRBJ2-1; 8 bases map to TRBD2. This TCR derives from a woman aged 35 to 49 with glioma. Sequenced material: PBMCs, taken from a glioma patient whose treatment included an IDH1 peptide vaccine. This CDR3 is CATSRDPAGDNEQFF. The CDR3 DNA sequence: TGTGCCACCAGCAGAGATCCAGCGGGGGACAATGAGCAGTTCTTC.